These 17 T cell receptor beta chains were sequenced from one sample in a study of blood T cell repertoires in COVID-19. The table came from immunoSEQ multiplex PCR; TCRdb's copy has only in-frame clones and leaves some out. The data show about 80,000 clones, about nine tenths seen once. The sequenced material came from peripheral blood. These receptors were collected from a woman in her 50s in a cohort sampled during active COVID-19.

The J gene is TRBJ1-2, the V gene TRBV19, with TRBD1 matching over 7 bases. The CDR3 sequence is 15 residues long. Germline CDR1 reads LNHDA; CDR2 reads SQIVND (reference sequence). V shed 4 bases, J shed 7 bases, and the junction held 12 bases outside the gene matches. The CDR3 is CASSSDRVRPIGYTF. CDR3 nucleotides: TGTGCCAGTAGTAGCGACAGGGTTCGACCTATTGGCTACACCTTC. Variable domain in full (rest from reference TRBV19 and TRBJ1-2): DGGITQSPKYLFRKEGQNVTLSCEQNLNHDAMYWYRQDPGQGLRLIYYSQIVNDFQKGDIAEGYSVSREKKESFPLTVTSAQKNPTAFYLCASSSDRVRPIGYTFGSGTRLTVV.

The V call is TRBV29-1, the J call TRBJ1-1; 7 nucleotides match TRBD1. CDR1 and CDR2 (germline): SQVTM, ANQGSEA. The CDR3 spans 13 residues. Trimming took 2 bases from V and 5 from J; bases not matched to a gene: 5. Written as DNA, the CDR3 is TGCAGCGTTGAACCTTCGACAGGGACTGAAGCTTTCTTT. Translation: CSVEPSTGTEAFF.

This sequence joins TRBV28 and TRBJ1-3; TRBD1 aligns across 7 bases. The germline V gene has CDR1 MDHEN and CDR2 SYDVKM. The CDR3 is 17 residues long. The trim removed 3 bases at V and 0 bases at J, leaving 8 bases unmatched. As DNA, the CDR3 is TGTGCCAGCAGTTTTCCCGGGACAGTCTCCTCTGGAAACACCATATATTTT. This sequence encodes CASSFPGTVSSGNTIYF.

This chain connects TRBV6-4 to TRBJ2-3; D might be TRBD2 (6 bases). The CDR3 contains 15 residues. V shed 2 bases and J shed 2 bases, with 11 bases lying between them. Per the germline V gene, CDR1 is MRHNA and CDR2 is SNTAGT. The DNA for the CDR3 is TGTGCCAGCAGTGACGGGGGACTCCTCACAGATACGCAGTATTTT. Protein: CASSDGGLLTDTQYF.

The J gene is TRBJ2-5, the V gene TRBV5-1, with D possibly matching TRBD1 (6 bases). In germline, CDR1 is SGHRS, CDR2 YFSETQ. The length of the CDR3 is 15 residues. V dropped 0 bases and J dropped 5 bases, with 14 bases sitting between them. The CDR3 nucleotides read TGCGCCAGCAGCTTGGACAGGGTGGGAATGGAGACCCAGTACTTC. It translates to CASSLDRVGMETQYF. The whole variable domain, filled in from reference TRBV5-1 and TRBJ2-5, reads KAGVTQTPRYLIKTRGQQVTLSCSPISGHRSVSWYQQTPGQGLQFLFEYFSETQRNKGNFPGRFSGRQFSNSRSEMNVSTLELGDSALYLCASSLDRVGMETQYFGPGTRLLVL.

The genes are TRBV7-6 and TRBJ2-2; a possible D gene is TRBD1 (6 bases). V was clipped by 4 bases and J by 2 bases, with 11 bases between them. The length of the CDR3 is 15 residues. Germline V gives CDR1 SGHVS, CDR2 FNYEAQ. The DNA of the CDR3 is TGTGCCAGCAGCTCCACAGGGCCCAACACCGGGGAGCTGTTTTTT. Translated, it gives CASSSTGPNTGELFF.

The CDR3 DNA follows: TGTGCCAGCAGCCCCCTCGTCCCCCAGGCCAGGCTAGCGGGAGCAAGGTCCTACAATGAGCAGTTCTTC. Translating gives CASSPLVPQARLAGARSYNEQFF. The rearrangement uses TRBV6-2 or TRBV6-3 and TRBJ2-1; 10 positions match TRBD2. Germline CDR1 is MNHEY and CDR2 is SVGEGT. The CDR3 covers 23 residues. Trimming removed 6 bases from V and 1 base from J; junction bases left unmatched: 27.

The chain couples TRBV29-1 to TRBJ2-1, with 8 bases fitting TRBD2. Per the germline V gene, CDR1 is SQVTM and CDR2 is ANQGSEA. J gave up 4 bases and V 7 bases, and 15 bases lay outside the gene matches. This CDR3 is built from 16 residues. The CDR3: CSAKGTGRAAYNEQFF. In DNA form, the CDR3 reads TGCAGCGCCAAGGGTACCGGGAGGGCCGCATACAATGAGCAGTTCTTC.

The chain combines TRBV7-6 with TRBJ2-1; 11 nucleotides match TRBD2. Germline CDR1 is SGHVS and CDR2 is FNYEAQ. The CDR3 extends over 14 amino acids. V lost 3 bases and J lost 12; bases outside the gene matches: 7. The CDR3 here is CASSFSGGAASQFF. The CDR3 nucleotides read TGTGCCAGCAGCTTTAGCGGGGGGGCCGCCTCGCAGTTCTTC.

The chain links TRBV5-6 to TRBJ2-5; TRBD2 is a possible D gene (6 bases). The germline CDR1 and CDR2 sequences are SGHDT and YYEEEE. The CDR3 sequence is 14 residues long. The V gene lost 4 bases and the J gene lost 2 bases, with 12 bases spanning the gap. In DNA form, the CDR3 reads TGTGCCAGCAGCCGCGGGGCCTATCAAGAGACCCAGTACTTC. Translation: CASSRGAYQETQYF.

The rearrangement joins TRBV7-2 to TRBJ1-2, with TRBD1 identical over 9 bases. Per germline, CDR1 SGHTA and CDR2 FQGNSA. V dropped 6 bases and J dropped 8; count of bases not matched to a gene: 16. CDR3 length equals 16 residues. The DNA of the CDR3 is TGTGCCAGCAGACATCCCCGGGACAGGGTACTGAGGGGCTACACCTTC. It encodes CASRHPRDRVLRGYTF.

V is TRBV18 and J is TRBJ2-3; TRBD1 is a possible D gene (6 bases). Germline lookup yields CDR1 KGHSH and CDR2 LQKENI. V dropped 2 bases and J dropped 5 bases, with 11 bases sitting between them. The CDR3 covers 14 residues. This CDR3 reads CASSPNGRGDTQYF. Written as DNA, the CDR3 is TGTGCCAGCTCACCAAACGGCAGGGGAGATACGCAGTATTTT.

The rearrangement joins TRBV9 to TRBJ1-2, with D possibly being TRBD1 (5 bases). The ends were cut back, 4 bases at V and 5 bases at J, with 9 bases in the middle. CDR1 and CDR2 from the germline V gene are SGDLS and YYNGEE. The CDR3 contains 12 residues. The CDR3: CASSLEGYGYTF. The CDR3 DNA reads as TGTGCCAGCAGCTTGGAGGGGTATGGCTACACCTTC.

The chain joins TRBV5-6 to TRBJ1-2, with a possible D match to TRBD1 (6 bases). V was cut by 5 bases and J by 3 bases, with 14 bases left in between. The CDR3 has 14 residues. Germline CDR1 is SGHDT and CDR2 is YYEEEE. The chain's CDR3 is CASRQQGGDYGYTF. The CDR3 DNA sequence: TGTGCCAGCAGGCAACAGGGAGGGGACTATGGCTACACCTTC.

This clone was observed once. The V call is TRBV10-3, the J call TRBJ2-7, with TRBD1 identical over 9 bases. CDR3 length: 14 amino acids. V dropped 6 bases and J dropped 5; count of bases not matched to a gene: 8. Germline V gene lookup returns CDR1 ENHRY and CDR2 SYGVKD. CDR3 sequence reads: CAIRLGQGAHEQYF. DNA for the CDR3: TGTGCCATCAGGCTGGGACAGGGAGCCCACGAGCAGTACTTC.

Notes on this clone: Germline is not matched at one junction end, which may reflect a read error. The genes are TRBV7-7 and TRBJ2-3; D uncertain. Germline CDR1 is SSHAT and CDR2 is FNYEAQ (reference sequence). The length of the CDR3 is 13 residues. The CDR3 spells CASSSHFQDTQYF. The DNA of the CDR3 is TGTGCTAGCAGCTCCCATTTTCAGGATACGCAGTATTTT.

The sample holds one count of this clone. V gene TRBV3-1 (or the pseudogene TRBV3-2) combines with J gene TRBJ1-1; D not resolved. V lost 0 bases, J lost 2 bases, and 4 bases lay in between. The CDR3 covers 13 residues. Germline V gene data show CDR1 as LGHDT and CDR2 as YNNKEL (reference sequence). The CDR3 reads CASSQDLNTEAFF. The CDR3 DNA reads TGTGCCAGCAGCCAAGATTTAAACACTGAAGCTTTCTTT.